This T cell receptor (beta chain) originates from a study of identical twins. The sample holds a few counts of this clonotype. Its matching antigen is unknown. Study findings and constraints: Twin-shared out-of-frame alpha sequences showed excess low generation probability.

Germline CDR1 is LGHNT and CDR2 is FRNRAP. Trimming stripped 3 bases from V and 5 bases from J, with 11 bases between. The CDR3 has 14 amino acids. One entry per CDR3 protein results from TCRdb running MiXCR on the 5' RACE reads. The data hold fewer than 250,000 distinct CDR3 sequences, with roughly a tenth observed a single time. Sequencing was performed on memory (CD45RO+) T cells sorted from blood. The J gene is TRBJ1-5, the V gene TRBV12-5; D gene unclear. The sequence derives from a young woman in good health. In DNA form, the CDR3 reads TGTGCTAGTGGTTTTGGGCAGAGTTATCAGCCCCAGCATTTT. It is translated as CASGFGQSYQPQHF.